This TCR beta chain was identified in a study of Ad26.COV2.S vaccination and SARS-CoV-2 variants. TCRdb keeps only in-frame clones here, not all; method: immunoSEQ multiplex PCR. The sample contains around 450,000 clones, approximately 89% of which appear only once. Points on this clone: Its target is unknown.

This sample's treatment: approximately 18 received Ad26.COV2.S at low or high dose, single or two shots; about five received placebo; per-sample allocation not given. Samples were taken on day 63 after the first vaccine or placebo injection. Findings and caveats of the study: The TCR-based breadth and depth measures might underestimate overall T cell responses.

The CDR3 is made up of 13 amino acids. Between the trimmed V and J ends, which lost 3 bases and 9 bases, there was a span of 13 bases. Germline V CDR1 and CDR2: SGHDT, YYEEEE. The TCR originated in a person aged 18-60 years who received the Ad26.COV2.S COVID-19 vaccine or a placebo. This chain uses TRBV5-6 with TRBJ2-1, with D perhaps TRBD2 (5 bases). Specimen: peripheral blood, collected in a trial of Ad26.COV2.S vaccine versus placebo. CDR3 coding DNA: TGTGCCAGCAGCTCGCTGCCCCGGGGTGAGCAGTTCTTC. This translates into CASSSLPRGEQFF.